This T cell receptor (beta chain) was recorded in a study of spatial heterogeneity in lung cancer. For the study at large: Alpha-chain sequences were detected in numbers that were consistently lower than beta-chain sequences.

The germline CDR1 and CDR2 sequences are LGHDT and YNNKEL (reference sequence). This CDR3 is 13 amino acids long. Trimming stripped 0 bases from V and 12 bases from J, with 14 bases between. Documented time point: sample taken at primary tumor resection. Whole RNA obtained from tumor, nontumor lung or frozen PBMC underwent sequencing without sorting. Around 68 TRACERx patients with early, untreated non-small cell lung cancer donated samples. This clonotype was observed a few times. MiXCR was run by TCRdb on the 5' RACE reads, yielding one entry per CDR3 protein. The table includes roughly 39,000 distinct CDR3 sequences, approximately 6.8% detected once.

This specimen consisted of PBMCs, obtained at surgery. The chain employs TRBV3-1 and TRBJ1-1; maybe TRBD1 (5 bases). This clonotype was obtained from a female donor with early-stage non-small cell lung cancer. The CDR3 nucleotides read TGTGCCAGCAGCCAAGATGGATCGCGGGGCCCTTTCTTT. It yields the protein CASSQDGSRGPFF.